Below are 23 T cell receptor beta chains sequenced from a single sample in a study of blood T cells in healthy people across ages. Next came a second PCR, run for about 7 to 12 cycles, which used a sample-barcoded 5' primer along with a J-beta primer mix. TCRdb independently ran MiXCR on the 5' RACE reads; one entry per CDR3 protein. The table has approximately 1.5 million distinct CDR3 sequences, 42% seen once. The sequencing sample was made of blood. These receptors originate from a young woman in good health.

The chain is built from TRBV29-1 and TRBJ2-1, with 10 bases lining up with TRBD2. CDR3 length equals 13 residues. Germline lookup yields CDR1 SQVTM and CDR2 ANQGSEA. Germline trimming cut 7 bases from V and 5 bases from J; bases unmatched to any gene: 5. The CDR3 reads CSAKGLANNEQFF. CDR3 DNA sequence: TGCAGCGCTAAGGGACTAGCGAACAATGAGCAGTTCTTC.

The V call is TRBV7-2, the J call TRBJ2-4, with 14 bases lining up with TRBD2. Germline lookup yields CDR1 SGHTA and CDR2 FQGNSA. The CDR3 consists of 16 residues. V gave up 6 bases and J gave up 4 bases; unmatched junction bases: 5. CDR3 sequence reads: CASSWTSGRSKNIQYF. For the CDR3, the DNA is TGTGCCAGCAGTTGGACTAGCGGGAGGTCTAAAAACATTCAGTACTTC.

This clonotype was found a few times. The V gene is TRBV6-2 or TRBV6-3, the J gene TRBJ2-1; TRBD1 matches at 7 bases. V was pared by 5 bases and J by 0 bases, with 10 bases of the junction left unmatched. In germline, CDR1 is MNHEY, CDR2 SVGEGT. This CDR3 comprises 17 residues. The chain's CDR3 is CASSQTGSRVSYNEQFF. The CDR3 bases are TGTGCCAGCAGTCAGACAGGGAGCCGTGTCTCCTACAATGAGCAGTTCTTC.

This clonotype was counted a few times. The chain links TRBV7-9 to TRBJ2-7; 9 bases map to TRBD2. The V and J ends lost 5 bases and 1 base, in that order; junction bases with no gene match: 15. Germline values: CDR1 SEHNR, CDR2 FQNEAQ (reference sequence). This CDR3 spans 18 amino acids. The CDR3, as DNA: TGTGCCAGCAGCGCCACCGGGACTAGCCAAGGGACGTCCTACGAGCAGTACTTC. Amino acid sequence: CASSATGTSQGTSYEQYF.

V is TRBV12-3 or TRBV12-4 and J is TRBJ2-5; no reliable D call. This CDR3 spans 13 amino acids. Trimming shortened V by 5 bases and J by 5 bases, and 12 bases separated the two germline ends. In DNA form, the CDR3 reads TGTGCCAGCAGTGCTATAGGTGGGGAGACCCAGTACTTC. Protein sequence: CASSAIGGETQYF.

The chain joins TRBV7-9 to TRBJ2-1, with D possibly called TRBD1 or TRBD2 (5 bases each). V dropped 5 bases and J dropped 1 base, with 24 bases sitting between them. The germline CDR1 and CDR2 sequences are SEHNR and FQNEAQ (reference sequence). This CDR3 has 19 residues. Written as DNA, the CDR3 is TGTGCCAGCAGCGGCCAGGAGATTCGAGACGAGGGGTCCTACAATGAGCAGTTCTTC. Translated, it gives CASSGQEIRDEGSYNEQFF.

This clonotype was seen ten or more times. This chain uses TRBV13 with TRBJ1-2, with D unresolved. CDR3 length equals 14 residues. Looked up from germline, CDR1 is PRHDT and CDR2 is FYEKMQ (reference sequence). Trimming removed 0 bases at V and 0 bases at J, with 5 bases between. The CDR3 region has the DNA TGTGCCAGCAGCTTAGGGGCAGCTAACTATGGCTACACCTTC. Translated, it gives CASSLGAANYGYTF. The full variable domain, with the rest looked up from reference TRBV13 and TRBJ1-2, is AAGVIQSPRHLIKEKRETATLKCYPIPRHDTVYWYQQGPGQDPQFLISFYEKMQSDKGSIPDRFSAQQFSDYHSELNMSSLELGDSALYFCASSLGAANYGYTFGSGTRLTVV.

Only a few counts were recorded for this clonotype. The genes are TRBV28 and TRBJ2-7; 9 nucleotides match TRBD2. V dropped 6 bases and J dropped 4; count of bases not matched to a gene: 7. Germline V gene data show CDR1 as MDHEN and CDR2 as SYDVKM. The length of the CDR3 is 14 residues. The CDR3: CASRVSGSSYEQYF. The CDR3 region has the DNA TGTGCCAGCAGGGTTAGCGGGAGTTCGTACGAGCAGTACTTC.

The chain has TRBV20-1 and TRBJ2-3, with D perhaps TRBD1 or TRBD2 (6 bases each). V shed 6 bases and J shed 6 bases, with 16 bases lying between them. Germline CDR1 and CDR2: DFQATT and SNEGSKA (reference sequence). There are 13 residues in the CDR3. CDR3 loop: CSAPFQGGDTQYF. For the CDR3, the DNA is TGCAGTGCCCCCTTTCAAGGGGGGGATACGCAGTATTTT.

The chain has TRBV5-1 and TRBJ2-3, with 11 bases identical to TRBD2. The CDR3 extends over 17 amino acids. Trimming removed 3 bases from V and 0 bases from J; junction bases left unmatched: 6. The germline gives CDR1 SGHRS, CDR2 YFSETQ. The DNA for the CDR3 is TGCGCCAGCAGCTCCTCGACTAGCGGGACTAGCACAGATACGCAGTATTTT. This sequence encodes CASSSSTSGTSTDTQYF.

This clonotype showed up just a few times. This sequence joins TRBV27 and TRBJ2-7; 8 bases are shared with TRBD1. The J segment lost 5 bases and the V segment lost 9 bases, leaving 6 bases of the junction unmatched. CDR1 is MNHEY and CDR2 is SMNVEV in the germline V gene (reference sequence). There are 12 residues in the CDR3. CDR3 sequence reads: CASGQGGNEQYF. The CDR3 DNA follows: TGTGCCAGTGGACAGGGAGGAAACGAGCAGTACTTC.

The J gene is TRBJ2-1, the V gene TRBV12-5; D not resolved. Germline V gene data show CDR1 as LGHNT and CDR2 as FRNRAP. The germline V and J ends were trimmed by 5 bases and 8 bases, with 10 bases remaining between them. The CDR3 sequence is 12 residues long. The CDR3 sequence: CASGPSGHEQFF. CDR3 sequence (DNA): TGTGCTAGTGGTCCCTCGGGCCATGAGCAGTTCTTC.

This chain connects TRBV28 to TRBJ2-3; D not resolved. Trimming pared 4 bases from V and 9 bases from J, leaving 14 bases between. Germline values: CDR1 MDHEN, CDR2 SYDVKM. This CDR3 has 13 amino acids. CDR3 sequence: CASSSTLVTTQYF. In DNA form, the CDR3 reads TGTGCCAGCAGTTCTACCCTTGTTACCACGCAGTATTTT.

The table lists this clonotype with a few counts. J is TRBJ2-7 and V is TRBV29-1; 9 bases map to TRBD1. Trimming removed 4 bases from V and 9 bases from J; junction bases left unmatched: 7. Germline V gives CDR1 SQVTM, CDR2 ANQGSEA. The CDR3 loop spans 12 amino acids. CDR3 protein: CSVARTGEGQYF. As DNA, the CDR3 is TGCAGCGTTGCAAGGACAGGGGAAGGGCAGTACTTC.

The J gene is TRBJ1-6, the V gene TRBV10-3, with no clear D. CDR3 size: 13 residues. Trimming took 2 bases from V and 8 from J, leaving 7 bases between them. Germline V CDR1 and CDR2: ENHRY, SYGVKD. Here the CDR3 DNA reads TGTGCCATCAGTGAGGGTGAGGATTCACCCCTCCACTTT. It yields the protein CAISEGEDSPLHF.

CDR3 amino acids: CASSSLTGGSDEQFF. CDR3 DNA: TGTGCCAGCAGCTCCCTTACAGGGGGGTCGGATGAGCAGTTCTTC. J is TRBJ2-1 and V is TRBV11-2; TRBD1 matches 8 bases. Unmatched junction bases numbered 10, after V lost 4 bases and J lost 8 bases. Germline CDR1 SGHAT, CDR2 FQNNGV. The CDR3 contains 15 residues.

This clonotype appeared a few times. J is TRBJ2-3 and V is TRBV6-1; the match to TRBD2 covers 14 bases. J gave up 2 bases and V 5 bases, and 9 bases lay outside the gene matches. CDR1 and CDR2 (germline): MNHNS, SASEGT. This CDR3 spans 18 amino acids. CDR3 sequence (DNA): TGTGCCAGCAGTCCCCGGACTAGCGGGAGGAGGTTCACAGATACGCAGTATTTT. Translated: CASSPRTSGRRFTDTQYF.

This sequence joins TRBV3-1 and TRBJ1-2; 8 nucleotides line up with TRBD1. CDR3 size: 16 residues. CDR1 and CDR2 from the germline V gene are LGHDT and YNNKEL (reference sequence). J lost 0 bases, V lost 4 bases, and 7 bases had no gene match. DNA for the CDR3: TGTGCCAGCAGCCGGACAGGGACGGAGCCTAACTATGGCTACACCTTC. It encodes CASSRTGTEPNYGYTF.

This clonotype was counted only a few times. The J gene is TRBJ2-5, the V gene TRBV4-3; D ambiguous. This CDR3 spans 14 amino acids. The V end was cut by 1 base, the J end by 5 bases, with 11 bases between. The germline gives CDR1 LGHNA, CDR2 YSLEER. The CDR3: CASSQVKFGETQYF. The CDR3 DNA sequence: TGCGCCAGCAGCCAAGTTAAGTTCGGGGAGACCCAGTACTTC.

The chain has TRBV5-5 and TRBJ1-2; perhaps TRBD1 as D (6 bases). CDR1 is SGHKS, CDR2 YYEKEE, per germline (reference sequence). The CDR3 has 12 amino acids. V lost 3 bases, J lost 8 bases, and 11 bases lay in between. Here the CDR3 DNA reads TGTGCCAGCAGCTCCTCAGGGACAGGCTACACCTTC. Its translation is CASSSSGTGYTF.

The chain couples TRBV25-1 to TRBJ2-2, with D perhaps matching TRBD2 (6 bases). The CDR3 covers 13 residues. V was shortened by 4 bases and J by 7 bases, with 10 bases between the two germline ends. In germline, CDR1 is MGHDK, CDR2 SYGVNS. CDR3 residues: CASSGLVGGELFF. The CDR3 bases are TGTGCCAGCAGTGGACTAGTTGGCGGGGAGCTGTTTTTT.

The table lists this clonotype with a few counts. The junction does not match germline at one end; this may be a read error. This chain links TRBV27 with TRBJ2-1; no definite D call. Germline V lookup: CDR1 MNHEY, CDR2 SMNVEV (reference sequence). The CDR3 consists of 14 residues. CDR3 in DNA: TGTGCCAGTAGTTCAAGCGCTACCTACAATGAGCAGTTCTTC. This sequence encodes CASSSSATYNEQFF.

This clonotype was recorded a few times. J is TRBJ1-2 and V is TRBV27, with TRBD1 matching 7 bases. CDR1 and CDR2 from the germline V gene are MNHEY and SMNVEV (reference sequence). Trimming took 5 bases from V and 4 from J; bases not matched to a gene: 7. This CDR3 contains 14 residues. The CDR3 DNA reads as TGTGCCAGCAGTACCCGCGACAGGGTCTATGGCTACACCTTC. This translates into CASSTRDRVYGYTF.